The present TCR beta chain was sequenced within a study of cytomegalovirus exposure and HLA in healthy donors. Study-wide results and limits: Association of a missense DCLRE1C variant with TCR beta V- and J-gene trimming was reported in a later analysis. By HLA locus, TCR association rates varied in a later analysis, with DRB1 showing the most and HLA-C the fewest.

The V and J ends lost 5 bases and 0 bases respectively, with 10 bases between them. The CDR3 is 14 residues long. Germline V CDR1 and CDR2: SGHRS, YFSETQ. Use of 60 Vbeta and 13 Jbeta primers characterized the PCR. In the study's own analysis: Later analysis identified roughly 82 million unique TCR beta chains, approximately 11 million shared. The assay was immunoSEQ multiplex PCR, and TCRdb's table has in-frame clones only and misses some. The V and J calls and the clone size are those of that table, but D and trimming were determined from the DNA. The table includes about 190,000 clones, roughly 77% detected once. This clone was seen a handful of times. Its specificity is not known.

The sample consisted of PBMCs. The clonotype originates from a young man in good health and CMV-seropositive. The rearrangement links TRBV5-1 to TRBJ2-3; D may be TRBD1 (5 bases). The CDR3 is CASRGQGSTDTQYF. The CDR3 DNA is TGCGCCAGCAGAGGGCAGGGTAGCACAGATACGCAGTATTTT.